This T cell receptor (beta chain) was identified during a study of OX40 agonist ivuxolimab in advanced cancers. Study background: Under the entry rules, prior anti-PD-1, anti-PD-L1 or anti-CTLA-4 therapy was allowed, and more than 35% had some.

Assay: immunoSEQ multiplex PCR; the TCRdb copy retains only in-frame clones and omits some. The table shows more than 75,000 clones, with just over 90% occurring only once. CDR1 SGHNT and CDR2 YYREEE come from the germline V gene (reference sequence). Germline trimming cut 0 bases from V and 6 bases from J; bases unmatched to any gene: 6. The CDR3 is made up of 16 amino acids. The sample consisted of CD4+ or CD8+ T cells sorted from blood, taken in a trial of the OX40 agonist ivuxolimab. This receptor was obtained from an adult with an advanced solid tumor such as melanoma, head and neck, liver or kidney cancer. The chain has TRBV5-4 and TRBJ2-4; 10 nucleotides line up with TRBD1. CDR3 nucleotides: TGTGCCAGCAGCTTGGGTGGACAGGGGGGGACAAACATTCAGTACTTC. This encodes CASSLGGQGGTNIQYF. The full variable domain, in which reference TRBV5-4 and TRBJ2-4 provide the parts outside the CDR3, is ETGVTQSPTHLIKTRGQQVTLRCSSQSGHNTVSWYQQALGQGPQFIFQYYREEENGRGNFPPRFSGLQFPNYSSELNVNALELDDSALYLCASSLGGQGGTNIQYFGAGTRLSVL.